Below are 8 T cell receptor beta chains sequenced from a single sample in a study of shared clonotypes between healthy human individuals. The data were produced by immunoSEQ multiplex PCR, yet TCRdb's version contains in-frame clones alone and is incomplete. Of around 1.4 million clones detected, 98% appear once; the ten largest clones hold approximately 0.4%. Material for sequencing was naive CD4+ T cells sorted from blood. Sample subset: CD45RA+ positively selected. Source of these receptors: a man aged 25-40 years in good health.

J is TRBJ2-3 and V is TRBV7-8, with 7 bases fitting TRBD1. After removal of 10 bases from V and 4 bases from J, the junction contained 8 bases not matched to a gene. Germline CDR1 is SGHVS and CDR2 is FQNEAQ. This CDR3 is built from 13 residues. This chain's CDR3 is CAIRTGASDTQYF. The CDR3 DNA reads TGTGCCATACGGACAGGAGCCTCAGATACGCAGTATTTT.

The chain carries TRBV11-2 and TRBJ2-3, with a weak D call TRBD1 (5 bases). This CDR3 comprises 16 residues. The germline V gene has CDR1 SGHAT and CDR2 FQNNGV. V was pared by 0 bases and J by 2 bases, with 12 bases between. This chain's CDR3 is CASSLDLGRATDTQYF. CDR3 coding DNA: TGTGCCAGCAGCTTAGATCTCGGCAGGGCCACAGATACGCAGTATTTT.

The chain combines TRBV27 with TRBJ2-5; D may be TRBD2 (5 bases). There are 13 residues in the CDR3. V lost 5 bases and J 7 bases, leaving 14 bases between the germline ends. Germline V gene sequence: CDR1 MNHEY, CDR2 SMNVEV (reference sequence). CDR3 nucleotide sequence: TGTGCCAGCAGTCTAGACTACCGTGGGACCCAGTACTTC. Amino acids: CASSLDYRGTQYF.

The J gene is TRBJ2-7, the V gene TRBV28; D might be TRBD2 (5 bases). This CDR3 spans 13 amino acids. From germline, CDR1 is MDHEN and CDR2 SYDVKM. Trimming removed 8 bases from V and 3 bases from J, with 14 bases in between. The CDR3 sequence: CASRRTGNYEQYF. DNA for the CDR3: TGTGCCAGCCGGAGGACCGGCAACTACGAGCAGTACTTC.

V gene TRBV6-1 combines with J gene TRBJ2-1; TRBD1 matches at 9 bases. V trimming: 4 bases; J trimming: 7 bases; junction bases outside the gene matches: 11. The CDR3 totals 16 residues. Germline assignment: CDR1 MNHNS and CDR2 SASEGT. CDR3: CASSARDRVQGNEQFF. CDR3 nucleotide sequence: TGTGCCAGCAGTGCCCGGGACAGGGTGCAGGGGAATGAGCAGTTCTTC.

The CDR3 bases are TGTGCCAGCAGCTTAGTGGGGGGGGACCCCTACAATGAGCAGTTCTTC. Protein sequence: CASSLVGGDPYNEQFF. The chain is built from TRBV7-2 and TRBJ2-1, with 7 bases aligning to TRBD2. The CDR3 is made up of 16 amino acids. The J segment lost 2 bases and the V segment lost 1 base, leaving 5 bases of the junction unmatched. CDR1 and CDR2 (germline): SGHTA, FQGNSA.

The gene calls are TRBV19 and TRBJ1-5; 7 nucleotides line up with TRBD1. Germline values: CDR1 LNHDA, CDR2 SQIVND (reference sequence). This CDR3 has 16 amino acids. V lost 3 bases and J lost 4; bases outside the gene matches: 9. Written as DNA, the CDR3 is TGTGCCAGTAGTATTCCGGGACAGAGCTTTAATCAGCCCCAGCATTTT. Protein product: CASSIPGQSFNQPQHF.

Comment on this clone: Other DNA sequences of this sample code for an identical CDR3. The rearrangement joins TRBV14 to TRBJ2-7; a weak D match, TRBD2 (5 bases). Trimming stripped 0 bases from V and 3 bases from J, with 6 bases between. CDR3 size: 13 residues. Germline CDR1 and CDR2: SGHDN and FVKESK. The CDR3 protein is CASSQDRGYEQYF. The CDR3 DNA is TGTGCCAGCAGCCAAGATCGGGGCTACGAGCAGTACTTC.